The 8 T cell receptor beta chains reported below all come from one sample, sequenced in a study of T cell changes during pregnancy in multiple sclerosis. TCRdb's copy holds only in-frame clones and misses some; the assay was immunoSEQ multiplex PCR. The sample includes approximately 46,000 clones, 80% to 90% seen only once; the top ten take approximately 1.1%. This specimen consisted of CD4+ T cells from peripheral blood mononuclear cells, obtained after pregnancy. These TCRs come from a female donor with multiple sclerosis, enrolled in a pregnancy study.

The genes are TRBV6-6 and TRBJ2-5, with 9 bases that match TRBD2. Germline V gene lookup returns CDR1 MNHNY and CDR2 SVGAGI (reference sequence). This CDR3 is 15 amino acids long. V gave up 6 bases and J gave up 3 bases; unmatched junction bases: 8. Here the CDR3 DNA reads TGTGCCAGCAGCCGGCCGGCGGGGGGGAAAGAGACCCAGTACTTC. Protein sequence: CASSRPAGGKETQYF.

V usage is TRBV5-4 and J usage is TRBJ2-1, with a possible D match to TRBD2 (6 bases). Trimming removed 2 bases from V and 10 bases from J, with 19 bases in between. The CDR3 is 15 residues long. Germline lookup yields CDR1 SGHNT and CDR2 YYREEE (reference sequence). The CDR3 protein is CASSLRENFLREQFF. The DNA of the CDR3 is TGTGCCAGCAGCTTACGGGAGAACTTCCTGAGGGAGCAGTTCTTC.

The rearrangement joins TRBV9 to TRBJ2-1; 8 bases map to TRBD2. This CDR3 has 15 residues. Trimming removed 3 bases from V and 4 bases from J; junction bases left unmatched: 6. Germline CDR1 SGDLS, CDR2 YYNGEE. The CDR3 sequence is CASSASSGPYNEQFF. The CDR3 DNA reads TGTGCCAGCAGCGCTTCTAGCGGGCCATACAATGAGCAGTTCTTC.

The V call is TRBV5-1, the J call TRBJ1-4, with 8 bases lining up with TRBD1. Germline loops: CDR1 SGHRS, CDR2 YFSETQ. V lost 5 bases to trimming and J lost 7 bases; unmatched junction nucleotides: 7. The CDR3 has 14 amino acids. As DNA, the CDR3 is TGCGCCAGCAGACCAGGACAGGGAGGTGAAAAACTGTTTTTT. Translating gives CASRPGQGGEKLFF.

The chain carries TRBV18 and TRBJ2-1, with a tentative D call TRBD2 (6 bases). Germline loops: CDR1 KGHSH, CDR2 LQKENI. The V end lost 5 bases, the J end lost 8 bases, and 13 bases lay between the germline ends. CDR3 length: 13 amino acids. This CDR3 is CASSGYGSHEQFF. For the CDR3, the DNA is TGTGCCAGCTCAGGATACGGGAGCCATGAGCAGTTCTTC.

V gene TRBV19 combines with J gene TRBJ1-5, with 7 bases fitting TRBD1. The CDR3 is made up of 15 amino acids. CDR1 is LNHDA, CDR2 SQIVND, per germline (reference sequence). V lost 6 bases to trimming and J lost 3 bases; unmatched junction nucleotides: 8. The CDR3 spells CASSLQGSSNQPQHF. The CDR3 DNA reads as TGTGCCAGTAGCCTACAGGGGTCTTCCAATCAGCCCCAGCATTTT.

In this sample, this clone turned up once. CDR3: CAWNQEGNSPLHF. In nucleotides, the CDR3 is TGTGCCTGGAATCAGGAAGGAAATTCACCCCTCCACTTT. This rearrangement joins TRBV30 to TRBJ1-6; no firm D call. Deletions cut 4 bases from V and 7 bases from J, with 11 bases between. Germline V gives CDR1 GTSNPN, CDR2 SVGIG (reference sequence). This CDR3 is built from 13 residues.

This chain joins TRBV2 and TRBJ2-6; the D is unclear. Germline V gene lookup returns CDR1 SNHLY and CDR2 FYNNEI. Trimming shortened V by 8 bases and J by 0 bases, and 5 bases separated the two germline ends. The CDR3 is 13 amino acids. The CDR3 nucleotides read TGTGCCAGCGAGTACTCTGGGGCCAACGTCCTGACTTTC. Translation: CASEYSGANVLTF.